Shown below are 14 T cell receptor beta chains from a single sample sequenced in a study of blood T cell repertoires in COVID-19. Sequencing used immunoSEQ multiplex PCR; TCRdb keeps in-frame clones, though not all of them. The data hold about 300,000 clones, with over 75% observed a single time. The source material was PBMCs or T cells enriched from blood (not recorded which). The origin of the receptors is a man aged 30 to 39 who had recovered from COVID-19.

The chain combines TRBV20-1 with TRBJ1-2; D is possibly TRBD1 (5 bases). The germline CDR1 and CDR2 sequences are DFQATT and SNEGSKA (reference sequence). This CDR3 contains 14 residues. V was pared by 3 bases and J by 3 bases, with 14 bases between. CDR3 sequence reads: CSASGPGRDYGYTF. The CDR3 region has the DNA TGCAGTGCTAGTGGGCCAGGGAGGGACTATGGCTACACCTTC.

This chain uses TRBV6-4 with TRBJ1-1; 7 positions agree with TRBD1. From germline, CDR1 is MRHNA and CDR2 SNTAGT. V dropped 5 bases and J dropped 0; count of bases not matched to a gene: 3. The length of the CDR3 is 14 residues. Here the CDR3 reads CASSPGGVNTEAFF. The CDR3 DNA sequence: TGTGCCAGCAGTCCAGGGGGAGTGAACACTGAAGCTTTCTTT.

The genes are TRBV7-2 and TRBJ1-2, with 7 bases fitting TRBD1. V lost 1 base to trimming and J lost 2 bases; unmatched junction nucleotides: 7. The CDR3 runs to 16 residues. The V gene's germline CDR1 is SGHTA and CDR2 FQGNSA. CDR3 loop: CASSLGYGTANYGYTF. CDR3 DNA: TGTGCCAGCAGCTTAGGATACGGGACAGCAAACTATGGCTACACCTTC.

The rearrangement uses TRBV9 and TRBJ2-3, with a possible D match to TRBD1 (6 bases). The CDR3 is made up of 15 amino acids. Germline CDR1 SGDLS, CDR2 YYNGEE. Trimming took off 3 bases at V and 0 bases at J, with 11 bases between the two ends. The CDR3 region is CASSATGSSTDTQYF. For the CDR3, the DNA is TGTGCCAGCAGCGCGACAGGATCTAGCACAGATACGCAGTATTTT.

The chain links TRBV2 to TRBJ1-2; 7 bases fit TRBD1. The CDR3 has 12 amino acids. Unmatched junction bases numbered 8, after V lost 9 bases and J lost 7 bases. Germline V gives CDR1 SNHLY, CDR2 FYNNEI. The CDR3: CASTGVGFGYTF. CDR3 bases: TGTGCCAGTACAGGGGTGGGCTTTGGCTACACCTTC.

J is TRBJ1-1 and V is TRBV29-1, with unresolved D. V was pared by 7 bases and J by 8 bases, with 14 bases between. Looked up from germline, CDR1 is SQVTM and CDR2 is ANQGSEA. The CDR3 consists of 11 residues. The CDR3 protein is CSAGSAAEAFF. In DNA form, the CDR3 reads TGCAGCGCTGGTTCGGCAGCGGAAGCTTTCTTT.

The CDR3 loop reads CASSLAGAAYGYTF. The CDR3 DNA reads TGTGCCAGCAGCTTAGCTGGGGCGGCCTATGGCTACACCTTC. The chain couples TRBV7-9 to TRBJ1-2; D possibly corresponds to TRBD1 (5 bases). This CDR3 comprises 14 residues. The V and J ends lost 0 bases and 4 bases respectively, with 9 bases between them. Germline assignment: CDR1 SEHNR and CDR2 FQNEAQ (reference sequence).

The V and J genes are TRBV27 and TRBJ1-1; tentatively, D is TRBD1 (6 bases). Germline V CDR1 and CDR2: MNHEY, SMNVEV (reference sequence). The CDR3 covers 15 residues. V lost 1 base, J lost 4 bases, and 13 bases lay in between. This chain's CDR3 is CASSLWAYRATEAFF. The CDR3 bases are TGTGCCAGCAGTTTATGGGCCTACAGGGCCACTGAAGCTTTCTTT.

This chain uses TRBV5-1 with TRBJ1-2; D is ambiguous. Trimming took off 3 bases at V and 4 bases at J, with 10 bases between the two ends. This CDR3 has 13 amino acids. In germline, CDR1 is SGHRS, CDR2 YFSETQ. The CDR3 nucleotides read TGCGCCAGCAGCTCTACAGAGTTCTATGGCTACACCTTC. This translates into CASSSTEFYGYTF.

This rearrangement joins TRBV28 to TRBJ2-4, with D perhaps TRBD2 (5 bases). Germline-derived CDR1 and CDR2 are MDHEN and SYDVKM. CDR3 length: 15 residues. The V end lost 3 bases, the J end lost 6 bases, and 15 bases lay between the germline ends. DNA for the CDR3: TGTGCCAGCAGTTTCCGCCTCGGGGTGGTAAACATTCAGTACTTC. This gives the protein CASSFRLGVVNIQYF.

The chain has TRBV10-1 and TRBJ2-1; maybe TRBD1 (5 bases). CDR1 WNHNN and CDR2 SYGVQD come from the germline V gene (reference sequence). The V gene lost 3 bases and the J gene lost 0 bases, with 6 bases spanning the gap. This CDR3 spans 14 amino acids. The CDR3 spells CASSEQASYNEQFF. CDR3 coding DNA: TGCGCCAGCAGTGAACAGGCCTCCTACAATGAGCAGTTCTTC.

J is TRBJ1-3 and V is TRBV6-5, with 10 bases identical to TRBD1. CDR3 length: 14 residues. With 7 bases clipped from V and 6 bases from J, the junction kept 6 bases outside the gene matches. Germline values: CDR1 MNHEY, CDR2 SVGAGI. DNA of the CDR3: TGTGCCAGCACCTCCGGGACAGGGGTAAACACCATATATTTT. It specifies CASTSGTGVNTIYF.

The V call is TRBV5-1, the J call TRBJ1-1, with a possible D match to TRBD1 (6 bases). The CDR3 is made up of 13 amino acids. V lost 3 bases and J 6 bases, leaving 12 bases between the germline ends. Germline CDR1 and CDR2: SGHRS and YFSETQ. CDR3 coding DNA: TGCGCCAGCAGCTCCGTCGGACAGTCTGAAGCTTTCTTT. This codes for CASSSVGQSEAFF.

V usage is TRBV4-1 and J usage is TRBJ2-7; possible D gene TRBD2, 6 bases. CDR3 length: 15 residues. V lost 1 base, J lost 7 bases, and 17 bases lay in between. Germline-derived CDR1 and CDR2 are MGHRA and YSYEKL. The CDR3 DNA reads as TGCGCCAGCAGCCAAGGGGTTTCAGCGGGTGTTGAGCAGTACTTC. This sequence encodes CASSQGVSAGVEQYF.